This entry lists 3 T cell receptor beta chains sequenced from one sample in a study of OX40 agonist ivuxolimab in advanced cancers. The assay was immunoSEQ multiplex PCR, and TCRdb's table has in-frame clones only and misses some. This sample has fewer than 80,000 clones, with more than 70% found just once. This material consisted of CD4+ or CD8+ T cells sorted from blood, taken in a trial of the OX40 agonist ivuxolimab. The source of these receptors is an adult with an advanced solid tumor such as melanoma, head and neck, liver or kidney cancer.

This clone was found a few times. This chain connects TRBV9 to TRBJ2-3; 7 nucleotides align to TRBD2. This CDR3 is 14 amino acids long. V lost 4 bases to trimming and J lost 4 bases; unmatched junction nucleotides: 6. Germline V CDR1 and CDR2: SGDLS, YYNGEE. The CDR3 DNA reads TGTGCCAGCAGCCCGCGGGGGACCCCAGATACGCAGTATTTT. Translated, it gives CASSPRGTPDTQYF.

This sequence joins TRBV27 and TRBJ1-5, with D tentatively TRBD1 (5 bases). Trimming took 2 bases from V and 5 from J, leaving 10 bases between them. This CDR3 is 14 amino acids long. CDR1 is MNHEY, CDR2 SMNVEV, per germline (reference sequence). The CDR3 region is CASSLGGFDQPQHF. CDR3 DNA: TGTGCCAGCAGTTTAGGGGGATTCGATCAGCCCCAGCATTTT.

The chain uses TRBV27 and TRBJ1-2, with a weak D call TRBD1 (6 bases). V lost 5 bases to trimming and J lost 6 bases, with 13 bases between them. This CDR3 has 13 residues. The germline CDR1 and CDR2 sequences are MNHEY and SMNVEV (reference sequence). The CDR3 bases are TGTGCCAGCAGTCGCAGGGGTGGGGATGGCTACACCTTC. Translation gives CASSRRGGDGYTF.